Below are 5 T cell receptor beta chains sequenced from a single sample in a study of blood T cells in healthy people across ages. With a J-beta primer mix and a sample-barcoded 5' primer, a second PCR ran 7 to 11 cycles. TCRdb re-called the 5' RACE reads through MiXCR, storing one row per CDR3 protein. The table includes over 1.5 million distinct CDR3 sequences, 40% to 55% detected once. The sequenced sample was blood. These receptors all stem from a middle-aged woman in good health.

This clonotype has a count of ten or more. The chain couples TRBV29-1 to TRBJ2-4; 8 nucleotides align to TRBD1. Per germline, CDR1 SQVTM and CDR2 ANQGSEA. The J segment lost 0 bases and the V segment lost 6 bases, leaving 7 bases of the junction unmatched. CDR3 length equals 15 residues. Written as DNA, the CDR3 is TGCAGCGTCGCCCAGGGGGCAGGAGCCAAAAACATTCAGTACTTC. Translating gives CSVAQGAGAKNIQYF.

There are a few counts of this clonotype. The genes are TRBV24-1 and TRBJ2-1; 7 nucleotides agree with TRBD2. Per germline, CDR1 KGHDR and CDR2 SFDVKD. V shed 4 bases, J shed 1 base, and the junction held 9 bases outside the gene matches. This CDR3 spans 17 amino acids. The CDR3 coding sequence is TGTGCCACCAGTGACCCCCTCAGCGGGGTATCCTACAATGAGCAGTTCTTC. Protein sequence: CATSDPLSGVSYNEQFF.

This clonotype was counted between two and nine times. A much larger clone lies a single base off, so this may be a read error. The rearrangement links TRBV7-2 to TRBJ2-1, with D hard to call. This CDR3 has 13 residues. Trimming took off 5 bases at V and 5 bases at J, with 10 bases between the two ends. Germline V lookup: CDR1 SGHTA, CDR2 FQGNSA. CDR3 residues: CASSVFGDNEQFF. The DNA of the CDR3 is TGTGCCAGCAGCGTATTTGGGGACAATGAGCAGTTCTTC.

The chain recombines TRBV6-2 or TRBV6-3 with TRBJ2-2; D gene uncertain. CDR3 length: 13 amino acids. Between the trimmed V and J ends, which lost 5 bases and 3 bases, there was a span of 7 bases. Germline values: CDR1 MNHEY, CDR2 SVGEGT. Written as DNA, the CDR3 is TGTGCCAGCAGTCAGACCGACACCGGGGAGCTGTTTTTT. This gives the protein CASSQTDTGELFF.

V usage is TRBV6-5 and J usage is TRBJ2-7, with 9 bases fitting TRBD1. Germline assignment: CDR1 MNHEY and CDR2 SVGAGI. This CDR3 region has 15 residues. V lost 7 bases to trimming and J lost 2 bases; unmatched junction nucleotides: 9. CDR3 DNA: TGTGCCAGCACCGCCGGGACAGGGTTTACCTACGAGCAGTACTTC. Translated: CASTAGTGFTYEQYF.